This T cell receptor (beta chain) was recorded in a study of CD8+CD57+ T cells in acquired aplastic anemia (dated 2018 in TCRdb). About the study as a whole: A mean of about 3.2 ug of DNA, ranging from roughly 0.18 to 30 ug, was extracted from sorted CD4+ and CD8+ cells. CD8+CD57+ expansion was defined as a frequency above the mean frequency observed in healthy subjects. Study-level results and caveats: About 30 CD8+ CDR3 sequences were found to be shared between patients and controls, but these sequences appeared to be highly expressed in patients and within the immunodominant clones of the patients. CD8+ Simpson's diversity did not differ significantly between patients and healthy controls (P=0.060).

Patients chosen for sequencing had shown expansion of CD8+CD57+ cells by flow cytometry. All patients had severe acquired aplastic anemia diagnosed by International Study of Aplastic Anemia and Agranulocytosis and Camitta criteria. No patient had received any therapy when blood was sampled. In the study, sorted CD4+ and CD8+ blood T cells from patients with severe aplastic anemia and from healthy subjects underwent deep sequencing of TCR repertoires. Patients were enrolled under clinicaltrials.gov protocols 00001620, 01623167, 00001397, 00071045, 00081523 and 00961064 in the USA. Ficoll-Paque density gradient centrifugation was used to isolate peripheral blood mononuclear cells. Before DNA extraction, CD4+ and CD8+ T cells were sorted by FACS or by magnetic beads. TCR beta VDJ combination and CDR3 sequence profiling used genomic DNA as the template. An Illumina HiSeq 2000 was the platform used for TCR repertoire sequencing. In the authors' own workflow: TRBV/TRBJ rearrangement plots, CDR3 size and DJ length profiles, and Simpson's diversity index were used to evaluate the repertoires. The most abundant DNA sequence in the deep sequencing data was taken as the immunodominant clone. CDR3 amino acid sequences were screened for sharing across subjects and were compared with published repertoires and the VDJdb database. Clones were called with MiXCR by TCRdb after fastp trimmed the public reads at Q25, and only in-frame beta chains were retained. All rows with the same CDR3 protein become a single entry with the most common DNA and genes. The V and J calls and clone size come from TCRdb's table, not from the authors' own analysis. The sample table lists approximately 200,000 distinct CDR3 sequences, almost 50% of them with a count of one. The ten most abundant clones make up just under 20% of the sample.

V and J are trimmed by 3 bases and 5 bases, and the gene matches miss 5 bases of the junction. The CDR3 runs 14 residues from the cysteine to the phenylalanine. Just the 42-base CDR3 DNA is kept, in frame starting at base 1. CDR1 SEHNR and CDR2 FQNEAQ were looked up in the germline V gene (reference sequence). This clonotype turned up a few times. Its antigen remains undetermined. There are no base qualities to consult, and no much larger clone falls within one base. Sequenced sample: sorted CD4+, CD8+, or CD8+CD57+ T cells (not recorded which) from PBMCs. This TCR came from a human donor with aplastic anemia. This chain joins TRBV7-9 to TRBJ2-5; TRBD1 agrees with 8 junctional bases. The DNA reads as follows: TGTGCCAGCAGCTTGTCGGACAGGGTTGAGACCCAGTACTTC. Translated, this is CASSLSDRVETQYF.